These 18 T cell receptor beta chains were sequenced from one sample in a study of blood T cell repertoires in COVID-19. Some clones are missing from TCRdb's copy, which holds only in-frame ones; the method was immunoSEQ multiplex PCR. The profile shows about 160,000 clones, around 93% of them singletons. The sample was peripheral blood. The receptors stem from a man younger than 40 with COVID-19, enrolled during active disease.

The rearrangement joins TRBV18 to TRBJ2-3; TRBD2 matches at 8 bases. The CDR3 length is 15 residues. Trimming at V came to 2 bases and at J to 0 bases, leaving 1 base not matched to a gene. Germline loops: CDR1 KGHSH, CDR2 LQKENI. In DNA form, the CDR3 reads TGTGCCAGCTCACCAGGACTAGCCAGCACAGATACGCAGTATTTT. Protein: CASSPGLASTDTQYF.

The sample holds a few counts of this clone. The chain links TRBV18 to TRBJ2-1; TRBD1 matches at 8 bases. The CDR3 is made up of 14 amino acids. The V and J ends lost 4 bases and 10 bases, in that order; junction bases with no gene match: 9. CDR1 and CDR2 from the germline V gene are KGHSH and LQKENI. CDR3 loop: CASSLPGQAIEQFF. The CDR3 DNA is TGTGCCAGCTCACTACCGGGACAGGCCATAGAGCAGTTCTTC. The entire variable domain, with the rest obtained from reference TRBV18 and TRBJ2-1, is as follows: NAGVMQNPRHLVRRRGQEARLRCSPMKGHSHVYWYRQLPEEGLKFMVYLQKENIIDESGMPKERFSAEFPKEGPSILRIQQVVRGDSAAYFCASSLPGQAIEQFFGPGTRLTVL.

The rearrangement links TRBV4-2 to TRBJ2-7, with TRBD1 as a possible D gene (5 bases). V lost 3 bases to trimming and J lost 4 bases, with 10 bases between them. Per germline, CDR1 LGHNA and CDR2 YNFKEQ. This CDR3 is 13 amino acids long. The CDR3 DNA reads as TGTGCCAGCAGCCACACAGGAAGGTACGAGCAGTACTTC. It encodes CASSHTGRYEQYF.

V gene TRBV7-2 combines with J gene TRBJ2-1, with 7 positions matching TRBD2. The germline V gene has CDR1 SGHTA and CDR2 FQGNSA. The CDR3 totals 15 residues. The ends lost 6 bases at V and 6 bases at J; junction bases unmatched: 11. The CDR3 loop reads CASRPPGGRGNEQFF. In nucleotides, the CDR3 is TGTGCCAGCAGACCACCGGGAGGACGCGGCAATGAGCAGTTCTTC.

The chain recombines TRBV7-2 with TRBJ2-1; D unclear. Germline assignment: CDR1 SGHTA and CDR2 FQGNSA. The CDR3 loop spans 15 amino acids. The germline V and J ends were trimmed by 3 bases and 12 bases, with 21 bases remaining between them. CDR3 protein: CASSFNGRVQGLQFF. The DNA for the CDR3 is TGTGCCAGCAGCTTCAATGGCCGGGTCCAAGGTTTGCAGTTCTTC.

J is TRBJ1-2 and V is TRBV29-1; D gene ambiguous. CDR3 length: 11 residues. Germline V gene sequence: CDR1 SQVTM, CDR2 ANQGSEA. The V end was cut by 4 bases, the J end by 3 bases, with 6 bases between. The CDR3 DNA is TGCAGCGTTGGAGTTGACTATGGCTACACCTTC. Its protein product is CSVGVDYGYTF. Complete variable domain (other parts from reference TRBV29-1 and TRBJ1-2): SAVISQKPSRDICQRGTSLTIQCQVDSQVTMMFWYRQQPGQSLTLIATANQGSEATYESGFVIDKFPISRPNLTFSTLTVSNMSPEDSSIYLCSVGVDYGYTFGSGTRLTVV.

The rearrangement uses TRBV18 and TRBJ1-2; the D gene is possibly TRBD1 (5 bases). V shed 3 bases and J shed 4 bases, with 18 bases lying between them. CDR1 and CDR2 from the germline V gene are KGHSH and LQKENI. CDR3 length: 16 residues. CDR3: CASSPTTGPEGYGYTF. CDR3 in DNA: TGTGCCAGCTCACCCACCACGGGACCGGAGGGCTATGGCTACACCTTC.

The chain uses TRBV4-1 and TRBJ1-4; TRBD1 might be the D (6 bases). The CDR3 is 15 amino acids. Between the trimmed V and J ends, which lost 0 bases and 7 bases, there was a span of 12 bases. From germline, CDR1 is MGHRA and CDR2 YSYEKL. The CDR3 reads CASSQDRGAGEKLFF. The CDR3 coding sequence is TGCGCCAGCAGCCAAGATCGGGGGGCCGGTGAAAAACTGTTTTTT.

The rearrangement joins TRBV28 to TRBJ2-1; 13 bases are a match to TRBD2. Germline V lookup: CDR1 MDHEN, CDR2 SYDVKM. The length of the CDR3 is 16 residues. The V gene end was trimmed by 5 bases and the J gene end by 13 bases; junction bases not matched to a gene: 14. The CDR3 nucleotides are TGTGCCAGCAGTGCGCCGGGACTAGCGGGGTCTCCCCCACAGTTCTTC. It yields the protein CASSAPGLAGSPPQFF.

The chain carries TRBV6-5 and TRBJ1-5, with 7 positions matching TRBD1. CDR1 is MNHEY and CDR2 is SVGAGI in the germline V gene. Unmatched junction bases numbered 8, after V lost 6 bases and J lost 6 bases. The CDR3 consists of 14 residues. CDR3 in DNA: TGTGCCAGCAGCTCTGACAGGGAGCTTCAGCCCCAGCATTTT. This sequence encodes CASSSDRELQPQHF.

V and J are TRBV19 and TRBJ1-5; TRBD1 matches at 10 bases. The CDR3 contains 15 residues. Germline CDR1 LNHDA, CDR2 SQIVND (reference sequence). With V trimmed by 5 bases and J by 10 bases, 11 bases remained unmatched. This chain's CDR3 is CASSPPRQGAKPQHF. CDR3 coding DNA: TGTGCCAGTAGTCCCCCGAGACAGGGGGCAAAACCCCAGCATTTT.

The chain has TRBV28 and TRBJ2-6; 9 bases fit TRBD1. The V segment lost 2 bases and the J segment 3 bases; nucleotides outside the gene matches: 14. Germline lookup yields CDR1 MDHEN and CDR2 SYDVKM. CDR3 length: 20 residues. The CDR3 spells CASSLSDGTGFEVGANVLTF. In nucleotides, the CDR3 is TGTGCCAGCAGTTTAAGTGACGGGACAGGGTTTGAGGTTGGGGCCAACGTCCTGACTTTC.

The rearrangement joins TRBV5-1 to TRBJ1-2; D perhaps matches TRBD1 (5 bases). The CDR3 has 14 residues. The germline gives CDR1 SGHRS, CDR2 YFSETQ. Trimming removed 4 bases at V and 3 bases at J, with 13 bases between. CDR3 residues: CASSLGDSYYGYTF. DNA of the CDR3: TGCGCCAGCAGCCTCGGAGACAGTTACTATGGCTACACCTTC. The complete variable domain, with remaining parts taken from reference TRBV5-1 and TRBJ1-2, reads KAGVTQTPRYLIKTRGQQVTLSCSPISGHRSVSWYQQTPGQGLQFLFEYFSETQRNKGNFPGRFSGRQFSNSRSEMNVSTLELGDSALYLCASSLGDSYYGYTFGSGTRLTVV.

V is TRBV20-1 and J is TRBJ1-2, with no clear D. V lost 1 base and J 8 bases, leaving 8 bases between the germline ends. Germline V gene sequence: CDR1 DFQATT, CDR2 SNEGSKA (reference sequence). The length of the CDR3 is 11 residues. The CDR3 nucleotides read TGCAGTGCTAGAGGGGCCAGAGGCTACACCTTC. This translates into CSARGARGYTF.

The rearrangement links TRBV7-2 to TRBJ2-3; D unclear. The V and J ends lost 1 base and 4 bases respectively, with 9 bases between them. CDR3 length: 14 residues. Per germline, CDR1 SGHTA and CDR2 FQGNSA. CDR3 sequence: CASSLERVPDTQYF. Here the CDR3 DNA reads TGTGCCAGCAGCTTAGAGCGAGTACCAGATACGCAGTATTTT.

This clone came up once. Written as DNA, the CDR3 is TGTGCCAGCAGCTTCCCAGGACTAGCGGTTTACAATGAGCAGTTCTTC. This translates into CASSFPGLAVYNEQFF. The rearrangement uses TRBV5-8 and TRBJ2-1, with 10 bases fitting TRBD2. The trim removed 2 bases at V and 4 bases at J, leaving 6 bases unmatched. CDR1 and CDR2 from the germline V gene are SGHTS and YDEGEE. The CDR3 spans 16 residues.

The chain carries TRBV9 and TRBJ2-1, with TRBD1 as a possible D gene (6 bases). This CDR3 comprises 16 residues. The V gene's germline CDR1 is SGDLS and CDR2 YYNGEE. Trimming removed 0 bases at V and 0 bases at J, with 10 bases between. CDR3 nucleotide sequence: TGTGCCAGCAGCGTAGCAGGGGCTAGCTCCTACAATGAGCAGTTCTTC. This encodes CASSVAGASSYNEQFF.

The J gene is TRBJ2-5, the V gene TRBV5-4, with 7 bases fitting TRBD2. V was clipped by 0 bases and J by 3 bases; unmatched bases: 5. This CDR3 region has 15 residues. CDR1 is SGHNT, CDR2 YYREEE, per germline (reference sequence). The CDR3 here is CASSLAGAGEETQYF. The CDR3 DNA follows: TGTGCCAGCAGCTTGGCCGGGGCGGGGGAAGAGACCCAGTACTTC.